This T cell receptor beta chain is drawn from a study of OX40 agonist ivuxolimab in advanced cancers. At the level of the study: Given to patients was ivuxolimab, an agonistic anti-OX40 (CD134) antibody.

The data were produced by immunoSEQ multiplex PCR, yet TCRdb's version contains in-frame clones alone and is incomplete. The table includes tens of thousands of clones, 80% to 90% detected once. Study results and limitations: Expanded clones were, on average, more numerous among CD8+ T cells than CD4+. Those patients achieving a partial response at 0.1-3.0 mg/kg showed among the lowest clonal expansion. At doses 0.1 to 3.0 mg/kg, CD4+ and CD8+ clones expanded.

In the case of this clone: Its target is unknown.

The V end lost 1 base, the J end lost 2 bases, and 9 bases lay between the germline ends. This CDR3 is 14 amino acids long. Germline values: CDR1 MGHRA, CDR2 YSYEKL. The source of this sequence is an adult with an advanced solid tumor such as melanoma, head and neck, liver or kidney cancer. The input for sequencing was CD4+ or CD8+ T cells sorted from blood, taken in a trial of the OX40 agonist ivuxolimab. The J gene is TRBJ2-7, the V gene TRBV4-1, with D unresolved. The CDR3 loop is CASSQVGHTYEQYF. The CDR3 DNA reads TGCGCCAGCAGCCAAGTGGGCCACACCTACGAGCAGTACTTC.